This is a list of T cell receptor beta chains from one sample in a study of blood T cell repertoires in COVID-19. Profiled with immunoSEQ multiplex PCR; TCRdb holds only in-frame clones, not every one. The table lists about 300,000 clones, around 90% of them singletons. The sequenced sample consisted of peripheral blood. These receptors were taken from a man aged 18 to 35 with active or convalescent COVID-19. Each CDR3 is given with its conserved first and last residue. D genes are given only for firm matches. Some rows have no size entry. The others give once, few or many, or a class for an expanded clone.

j_call | v_call | d_call | clone_size | cdr3_aa | cdr3_nt
TRBJ2-1 | TRBV21-1 | . | . | CASVRQANINEQFF | TGTGCCAGCGTGAGACAGGCTAATATAAATGAGCAGTTCTTC
TRBJ2-1 | TRBV9 | . | . | CASSATTGPLSYNEQFF | TGTGCCAGCAGCGCTACCACAGGGCCCCTCTCCTACAATGAGCAGTTCTTC
TRBJ2-1 | TRBV27 | . | once | CASKTGANEQFF | TGTGCCAGCAAGACAGGAGCTAATGAGCAGTTCTTC
TRBJ2-3 | TRBV7-2 | TRBD2 | . | CASRTSGGASDTQYF | TGTGCCAGTCGAACTAGCGGGGGGGCTTCTGATACGCAGTATTTT
TRBJ1-1 | TRBV5-6 | . | . | CASSSQGNTEAFF | TGTGCCAGCAGCTCACAGGGAAACACTGAAGCTTTCTTT
TRBJ2-3 | TRBV15 | . | . | CATSRAEEPPDTQYF | TGTGCCACCAGCAGAGCCGAGGAACCGCCGGATACGCAGTATTTT
TRBJ1-5 | TRBV5-5 | . | . | CASSRTLGGPQHF | TGTGCCAGCAGTCGGACCCTAGGGGGGCCCCAGCATTTT
TRBJ2-7 | TRBV6-5 | . | . | CASSSGTLSYEQYF | TGTGCCAGCAGTTCCGGGACATTGTCCTACGAGCAGTACTTC
TRBJ2-7 | TRBV5-4 | TRBD1 | many | CASSFWTGGEQYF | TGTGCCAGCAGCTTTTGGACAGGGGGCGAGCAGTACTTC
TRBJ1-2 | TRBV13 | . | . | CASSLKQGYTF | TGTGCCAGCAGCCTCAAACAGGGCTACACCTTC
TRBJ2-2 | TRBV5-6 | . | . | CASSSGVQLNTGELFF | TGTGCCAGCAGCTCAGGTGTACAGTTGAACACCGGGGAGCTGTTTTTT
TRBJ1-1 | TRBV7-7 | . | . | CASSVSVNTEAFF | TGTGCCAGCAGCGTGTCAGTGAACACTGAAGCTTTCTTT
TRBJ1-2 | TRBV7-8 | . | . | CASSLGVGGYTF | TGTGCCAGCAGTCTCGGGGTGGGAGGCTACACCTTC
TRBJ2-1 | TRBV27 | TRBD2 | . | CASSWSSGGAEQFF | TGTGCCAGCAGTTGGTCTAGCGGGGGGGCGGAGCAGTTCTTC
TRBJ2-5 | TRBV9 | TRBD1 | . | CASSVATGLGQTQETQYF | TGTGCCAGCAGCGTAGCTACGGGGTTGGGACAGACACAAGAGACCCAGTACTTC
TRBJ2-3 | TRBV11-2 | TRBD2 | . | CASSLIPRGGRHTDTQYF | TGTGCCAGCAGCTTAATCCCACGGGGGGGCAGACACACAGATACGCAGTATTTT
TRBJ1-2 | TRBV9 | . | . | CASSSSDSYGYTF | TGTGCCAGCAGCTCTTCCGACAGCTATGGCTACACCTTC
TRBJ1-1 | TRBV12-3/TRBV12-4 | TRBD1 | . | CASSLGQGAEAFF | TGTGCCAGCAGCCTGGGACAGGGGGCTGAAGCTTTCTTT
TRBJ2-3 | TRBV5-5 | . | . | CASSPGGSADTQYF | TGTGCCAGCAGCCCCGGGGGATCGGCAGATACGCAGTATTTT
TRBJ1-2 | TRBV2 | . | . | CASKVQGRSLGGYTF | TGTGCCAGCAAGGTGCAGGGGAGAAGTTTGGGCGGCTACACCTTC
TRBJ2-2 | TRBV11-2 | TRBD1 | . | CASSAKGQPNTGELFF | TGTGCCAGCAGCGCAAAGGGACAGCCGAACACCGGGGAGCTGTTTTTT
TRBJ2-7 | TRBV19 | . | . | CASSPSAGASYEQYF | TGTGCCAGTAGTCCATCGGCGGGGGCTTCCTACGAGCAGTACTTC
TRBJ2-1 | TRBV29-1 | TRBD2 | . | CSVEDPVRGGAPYNEQFF | TGCAGCGTTGAAGATCCGGTTCGCGGGGGGGCCCCCTACAATGAGCAGTTCTTC
TRBJ1-1 | TRBV14 | TRBD1 | . | CASSRRGTVNTEAFF | TGTGCCAGCAGCCGTCGGGGGACAGTGAACACTGAAGCTTTCTTT
TRBJ2-3 | TRBV5-1 | . | . | CASRGALTGEEDTQYF | TGCGCCAGCAGAGGGGCCTTGACGGGGGAGGAGGATACGCAGTATTTT
TRBJ2-3 | TRBV3-1/TRBV3-2 | TRBD2 | . | CASSPKRAGDATDTQYF | TGTGCCAGCAGCCCGAAACGGGCGGGGGATGCCACAGATACGCAGTATTTT
TRBJ2-1 | TRBV5-6 | . | . | CASSFGPGAYNEQFF | TGTGCCAGCAGCTTTGGCCCGGGGGCCTACAATGAGCAGTTCTTC